The rows below give T cell receptor beta chains drawn from one sample of a study of shared clonotypes between healthy human individuals. Assay used: immunoSEQ multiplex PCR; TCRdb lists only in-frame clones, some missing. The sample holds around 600,000 clones; roughly 98% are singletons and the top ten take 0.3% to 0.35%. Input material: naive CD8+ T cells sorted from blood. These receptors were collected from a man younger than 45 in good health. The CDR3 runs from the conserved cysteine through the conserved F or W. Each record gives: D gene, V gene, CDR3 protein. A D gene is named only where the DNA matches it firmly.

>TRBD2|TRBV29-1
CSVRTSGPRGSYNEQFF
>TRBD2|TRBV7-9
CASSTTSGSSGANVLTF
>.|TRBV28
CASSPQGRGNQPQHF
>TRBD1|TRBV15
CATSRRDRGNEQFF
>.|TRBV10-2
CASRDSLPYEQYF
>.|TRBV10-3
CAIRTSGNTIYF
>.|TRBV10-3
CARRIIGEKLFF
>.|TRBV7-9
CASSLEDTEAFF
>TRBD1|TRBV6-6
CASNPGTDYNEQFF
>.|TRBV6-4
CASSEGRDYSNQPQHF
>.|TRBV5-5
CASSLEAGASDEQYF
>TRBD1|TRBV5-4
CASSPTGGNTGELFF
>TRBD2|TRBV12-5
CASGLKAGESDEQFF
>.|TRBV6-6
CASSWREGQNTDTQYF
>.|TRBV27
CASSFVGQPQHF
>.|TRBV6-1
CATPGLFNF
>TRBD1|TRBV6-5
CASRVDRGTGNTIYF
>.|TRBV15
CATSLGLSTDTQYF
>TRBD2|TRBV28
CASSLYIAGARETQYF
>.|TRBV29-1
CSVGGTAEAFF
>.|TRBV5-1
CASSLFPESSYNEQFF
>TRBD2|TRBV29-1
CSVFRTSGLGAGELFF
>TRBD1|TRBV9
CASSAWDSSTDTQYF
>.|TRBV5-8
CASSLLGTYGYTF
>.|TRBV5-6
CASSSLNQPQHF
>TRBD2|TRBV9
CASSGGTSGRGETQYF
>.|TRBV11-2
CASSPASRATEAFF
>TRBD1|TRBV2
CASSEGTGYMNTEAFF
>.|TRBV13
CASLLRGGNSDEQYF
>TRBD1|TRBV5-1
CASSQGDRVGDTIYF
>.|TRBV7-3
CASSPYKTSAGEQFF
>.|TRBV4-1
CASSHQLGQGGPEAFF
>TRBD2|TRBV4-1
CASSQVLGGGSYNEQFF
>.|TRBV27
CASSLWSSGANVLTF
>.|TRBV27
CASRDLGNTEAFF
>.|TRBV11-2
CASSLGEGPLRETQYF
>.|TRBV29-1
CSVEMGSGLPEQYF
>TRBD2|TRBV27
CASSFGLAGAPYNEQFF
>.|TRBV9
CASDRGNTGELFF
>.|TRBV29-1
CSVTAVHQETQYF
>TRBD1|TRBV11-2
CASSLVWGDSYYGYTF